Presented here are 15 T cell receptor beta chains from one specimen sequenced in a study of technical replicates of blood from a handful of donors. Libraries were prepared by immunoSEQ multiplex PCR; TCRdb keeps only in-frame clonotypes and omits some of them. The data show tens of thousands of clones, with around 91% seen just once and approximately 4% held by the top ten. The sequenced sample was PBMCs. These receptors all come from a human donor in good health. Some clones in this sample may be carry-over from other donors' samples.

This chain uses TRBV13 with TRBJ1-3; D gene ambiguous. The CDR3 extends over 15 amino acids. Trimming shortened V by 5 bases and J by 2 bases, and 13 bases separated the two germline ends. CDR1 is PRHDT and CDR2 is FYEKMQ in the germline V gene (reference sequence). CDR3 residues: CASSNYLMAGNTIYF. Here the CDR3 DNA reads TGTGCCAGCAGCAACTACCTAATGGCTGGAAACACCATATATTTT.

This rearrangement joins TRBV7-2 to TRBJ2-7; perhaps TRBD2 as D (6 bases). V lost 3 bases to trimming and J lost 2 bases, with 17 bases between them. The germline V gene has CDR1 SGHTA and CDR2 FQGNSA. The CDR3 spans 16 residues. The CDR3 spells CASSLATSSPTYEQYF. In DNA form, the CDR3 reads TGTGCCAGCAGCTTGGCGACTAGTTCCCCAACCTACGAGCAGTACTTC.

CDR3 region: CASSQDNQAQETQYF. CDR3 bases: TGCGCCAGCAGCCAAGACAACCAGGCTCAAGAGACCCAGTACTTC. The chain joins TRBV5-1 to TRBJ2-5; D uncertain. Per the germline V gene, CDR1 is SGHRS and CDR2 is YFSETQ. The CDR3 totals 15 residues. With 4 bases removed from V and 2 bases from J, the gap between germline ends came to 15 bases. Full variable domain (rest looked up from reference TRBV5-1 and TRBJ2-5): KAGVTQTPRYLIKTRGQQVTLSCSPISGHRSVSWYQQTPGQGLQFLFEYFSETQRNKGNFPGRFSGRQFSNSRSEMNVSTLELGDSALYLCASSQDNQAQETQYFGPGTRLLVL.

J is TRBJ1-5 and V is TRBV7-2; maybe TRBD1 (6 bases). The V end was cut by 3 bases, the J end by 0 bases, with 9 bases between. Germline V gene lookup returns CDR1 SGHTA and CDR2 FQGNSA. CDR3 length: 15 amino acids. The CDR3 is CASSFGGSSNQPQHF. Here the CDR3 DNA reads TGTGCCAGCAGCTTTGGGGGCTCTAGCAATCAGCCCCAGCATTTT.

This CDR3 is CASSGNGGFIRYEQYF. CDR3 bases: TGTGCCAGCAGTGGAAACGGGGGATTTATCCGCTACGAGCAGTACTTC. The chain has TRBV6-1 and TRBJ2-7; perhaps TRBD2 as D (6 bases). The germline CDR1 and CDR2 sequences are MNHNS and SASEGT. CDR3 length equals 16 residues. The V and J ends lost 4 bases and 3 bases respectively, with 19 bases between them.

This chain connects TRBV9 to TRBJ2-2, with TRBD2 matching 9 bases. The J segment lost 1 base and the V segment lost 2 bases, leaving 3 bases of the junction unmatched. This CDR3 has 16 amino acids. Germline assignment: CDR1 SGDLS and CDR2 YYNGEE. CDR3 in DNA: TGTGCCAGCAGCGTTAGCGGGGGAGAGAACACCGGGGAGCTGTTTTTT. It translates to CASSVSGGENTGELFF.

The chain employs TRBV5-1 and TRBJ2-7, with D possibly matching TRBD1 (5 bases). CDR3 size: 14 residues. The germline V and J ends were trimmed by 0 bases and 3 bases, with 10 bases remaining between them. Germline lookup yields CDR1 SGHRS and CDR2 YFSETQ. CDR3 in amino acids: CASSLEQGGYEQYF. CDR3 bases: TGCGCCAGCAGCTTGGAGCAGGGTGGCTACGAGCAGTACTTC.

CDR3 protein: CASRSPRASGWEETQYF. DNA of the CDR3: TGTGCCAGCAGATCCCCGAGGGCTAGCGGGTGGGAAGAGACCCAGTACTTC. This chain links TRBV7-9 with TRBJ2-5; 8 nucleotides match TRBD2. From germline, CDR1 is SEHNR and CDR2 FQNEAQ (reference sequence). Trimming removed 6 bases from V and 3 bases from J; junction bases left unmatched: 15. The CDR3 totals 17 residues.

The chain combines TRBV5-4 with TRBJ2-5; TRBD2 is a possible D gene (5 bases). Germline V gene lookup returns CDR1 SGHNT and CDR2 YYREEE (reference sequence). CDR3 length equals 15 residues. With 2 bases removed from V and 5 bases from J, the gap between germline ends came to 16 bases. The CDR3, as DNA: TGTGCCAGCAGCTTTTCTAGCCCTACTGCCGAGACCCAGTACTTC. This sequence encodes CASSFSSPTAETQYF.

This rearrangement joins TRBV7-2 to TRBJ1-1; maybe TRBD1 (6 bases). The CDR3 has 13 residues. V lost 4 bases to trimming and J lost 1 base, with 7 bases between them. The germline CDR1 and CDR2 sequences are SGHTA and FQGNSA. Here the CDR3 DNA reads TGTGCCAGCAGCTCGGGACAGAACACTGAAGCTTTCTTT. Protein: CASSSGQNTEAFF.

This chain uses TRBV7-9 with TRBJ1-2; the D is unclear. Germline-derived CDR1 and CDR2 are SEHNR and FQNEAQ (reference sequence). The CDR3 length is 13 residues. The germline V and J ends were trimmed by 3 bases and 3 bases, with 8 bases remaining between them. CDR3 amino acids: CASSLSSDYGYTF. In nucleotides, the CDR3 is TGTGCCAGCAGCTTGAGTAGCGACTATGGCTACACCTTC.

The rearrangement joins TRBV7-9 to TRBJ1-2; D is unclear. The germline gives CDR1 SEHNR, CDR2 FQNEAQ (reference sequence). This CDR3 is built from 16 residues. Trimming left V 5 bases short and J 0 bases short, with 16 bases between. DNA for the CDR3: TGTGCCAGCAGCCCGGAGGTCGGACTAGCTAACTATGGCTACACCTTC. Translating gives CASSPEVGLANYGYTF.

The chain links TRBV6-6 to TRBJ2-5; D is perhaps TRBD2 (5 bases). The CDR3 is 13 amino acids. Germline CDR1 and CDR2: MNHNY and SVGAGI (reference sequence). Deletions cut 5 bases from V and 2 bases from J, with 9 bases between. The CDR3 reads CASSPGKQETQYF. CDR3 nucleotides: TGTGCCAGCAGTCCGGGAAAACAAGAGACCCAGTACTTC.

The chain uses TRBV25-1 and TRBJ1-3; tentatively, D is TRBD1 (6 bases). The germline V and J ends were trimmed by 1 base and 2 bases, with 15 bases remaining between them. Germline V gene sequence: CDR1 MGHDK, CDR2 SYGVNS. This CDR3 has 17 amino acids. CDR3 coding DNA: TGTGCCAGCAGTGAATTTCAGTTCGCAGGGGCTGGAAACACCATATATTTT. This sequence encodes CASSEFQFAGAGNTIYF.

The chain employs TRBV4-2 and TRBJ2-1; D is ambiguous. Germline lookup yields CDR1 LGHNA and CDR2 YNFKEQ. Trimming stripped 0 bases from V and 13 bases from J, with 19 bases between. The CDR3 is made up of 15 amino acids. The CDR3 nucleotides are TGTGCCAGCAGCCAAGACCTAGAAGGCGTGTCTGGTCAGTTCTTC. Translation gives CASSQDLEGVSGQFF.